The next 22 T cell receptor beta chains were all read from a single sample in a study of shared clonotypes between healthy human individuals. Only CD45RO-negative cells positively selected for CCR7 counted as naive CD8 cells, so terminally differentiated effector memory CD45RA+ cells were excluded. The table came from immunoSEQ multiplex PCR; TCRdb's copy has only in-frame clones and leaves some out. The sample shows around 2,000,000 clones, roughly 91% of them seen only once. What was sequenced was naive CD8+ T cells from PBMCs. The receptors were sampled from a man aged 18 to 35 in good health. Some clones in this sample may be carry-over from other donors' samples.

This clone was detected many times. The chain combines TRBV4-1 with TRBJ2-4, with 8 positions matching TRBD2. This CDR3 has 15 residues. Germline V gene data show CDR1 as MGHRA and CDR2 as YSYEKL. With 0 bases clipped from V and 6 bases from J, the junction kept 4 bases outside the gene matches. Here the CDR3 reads CASSQDVGRGNIQYF. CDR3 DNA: TGCGCCAGCAGCCAAGATGTCGGGAGGGGAAACATTCAGTACTTC.

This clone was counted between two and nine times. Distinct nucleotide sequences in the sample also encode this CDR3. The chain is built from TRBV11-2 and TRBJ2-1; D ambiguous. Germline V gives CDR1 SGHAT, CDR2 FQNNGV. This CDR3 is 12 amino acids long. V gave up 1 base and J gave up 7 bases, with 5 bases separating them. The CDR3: CASSLAGNEQFF. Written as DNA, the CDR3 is TGTGCCAGCAGCTTAGCTGGAAATGAGCAGTTCTTC.

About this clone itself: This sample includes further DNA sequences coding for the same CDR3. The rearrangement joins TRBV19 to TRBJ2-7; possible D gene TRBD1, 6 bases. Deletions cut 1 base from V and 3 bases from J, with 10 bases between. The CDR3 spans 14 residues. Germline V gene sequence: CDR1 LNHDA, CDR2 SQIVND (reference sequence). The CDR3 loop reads CASSIGGRGYEQYF. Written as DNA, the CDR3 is TGTGCCAGTAGTATAGGGGGCAGGGGCTACGAGCAGTACTTC. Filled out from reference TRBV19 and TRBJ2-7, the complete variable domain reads DGGITQSPKYLFRKEGQNVTLSCEQNLNHDAMYWYRQDPGQGLRLIYYSQIVNDFQKGDIAEGYSVSREKKESFPLTVTSAQKNPTAFYLCASSIGGRGYEQYFGPGTRLTVT.

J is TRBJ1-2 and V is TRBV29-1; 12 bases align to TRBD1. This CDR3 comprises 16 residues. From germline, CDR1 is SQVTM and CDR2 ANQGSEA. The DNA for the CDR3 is TGCAGTGCCGTTGGGACAGGGGGCCATCCTAACTATGGCTACACCTTC. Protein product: CSAVGTGGHPNYGYTF.

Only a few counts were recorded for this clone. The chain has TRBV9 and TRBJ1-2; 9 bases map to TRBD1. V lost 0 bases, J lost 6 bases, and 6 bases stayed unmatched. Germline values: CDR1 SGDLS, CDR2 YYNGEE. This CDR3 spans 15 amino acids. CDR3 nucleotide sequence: TGTGCCAGCAGCGTAGCTGGACAGGGGAGCGATGGCTACACCTTC. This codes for CASSVAGQGSDGYTF. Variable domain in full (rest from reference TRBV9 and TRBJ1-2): DSGVTQTPKHLITATGQRVTLRCSPRSGDLSVYWYQQSLDQGLQFLIQYYNGEERAKGNILERFSAQQFPDLHSELNLSSLELGDSALYFCASSVAGQGSDGYTFGSGTRLTVV.

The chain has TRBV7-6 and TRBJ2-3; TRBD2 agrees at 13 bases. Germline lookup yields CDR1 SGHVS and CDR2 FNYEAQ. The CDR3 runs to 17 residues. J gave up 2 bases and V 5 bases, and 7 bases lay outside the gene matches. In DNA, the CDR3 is TGTGCCAGCAGCCCCGGACTAGCGGGAGCTTTCACAGATACGCAGTATTTT. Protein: CASSPGLAGAFTDTQYF.

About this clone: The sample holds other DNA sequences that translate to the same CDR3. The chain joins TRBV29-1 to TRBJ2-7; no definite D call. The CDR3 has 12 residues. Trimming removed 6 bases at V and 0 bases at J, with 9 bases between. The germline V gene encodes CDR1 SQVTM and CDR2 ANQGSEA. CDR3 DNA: TGCAGCGTCCGGACGGTCTCCTACGAGCAGTACTTC. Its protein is CSVRTVSYEQYF.

CDR3 region: CASRGAGADTQYF. The CDR3 bases are TGTGCCAGCAGGGGGGCGGGTGCAGATACGCAGTATTTT. This chain uses TRBV25-1 with TRBJ2-3; D may be TRBD1 (6 bases). The CDR3 has 13 amino acids. Germline V gene data show CDR1 as MGHDK and CDR2 as SYGVNS. The V and J ends lost 6 bases and 4 bases respectively, with 11 bases between them. Filled out from reference TRBV25-1 and TRBJ2-3, the complete variable domain reads EADIYQTPRYLVIGTGKKITLECSQTMGHDKMYWYQQDPGMELHLIHYSYGVNSTEKGDLSSESTVSRIRTEHFPLTLESARPSHTSQYLCASRGAGADTQYFGPGTRLTVL.

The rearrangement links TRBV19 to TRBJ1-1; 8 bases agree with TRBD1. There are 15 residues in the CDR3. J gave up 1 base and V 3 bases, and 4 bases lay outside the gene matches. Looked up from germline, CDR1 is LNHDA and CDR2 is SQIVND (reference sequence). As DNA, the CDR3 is TGTGCCAGTAGTATCAACGGACAGGGGAACACTGAAGCTTTCTTT. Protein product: CASSINGQGNTEAFF.

The DNA for the CDR3 is TGTGCCAGCAGCCTAGGCAAAACCTACGAGCAGTACTTC. Amino acid sequence: CASSLGKTYEQYF. The chain has TRBV11-2 and TRBJ2-7; D gene ambiguous. Trimming pared 5 bases from V and 2 bases from J, leaving 10 bases between. Germline V gene sequence: CDR1 SGHAT, CDR2 FQNNGV. This CDR3 spans 13 amino acids.

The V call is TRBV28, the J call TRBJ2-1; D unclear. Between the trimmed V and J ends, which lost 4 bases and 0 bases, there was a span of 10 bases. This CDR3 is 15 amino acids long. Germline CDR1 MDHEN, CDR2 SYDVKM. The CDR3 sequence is CASSSVRSSYNEQFF. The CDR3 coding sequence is TGTGCCAGCAGTTCCGTCCGGAGCTCCTACAATGAGCAGTTCTTC.

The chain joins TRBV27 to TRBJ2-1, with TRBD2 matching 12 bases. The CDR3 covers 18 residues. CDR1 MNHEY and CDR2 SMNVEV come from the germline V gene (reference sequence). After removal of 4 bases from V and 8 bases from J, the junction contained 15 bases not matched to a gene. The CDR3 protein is CASSSYPSASGRGDEQFF. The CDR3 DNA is TGTGCCAGCAGTTCTTATCCCTCAGCTAGCGGGAGGGGAGATGAGCAGTTCTTC.

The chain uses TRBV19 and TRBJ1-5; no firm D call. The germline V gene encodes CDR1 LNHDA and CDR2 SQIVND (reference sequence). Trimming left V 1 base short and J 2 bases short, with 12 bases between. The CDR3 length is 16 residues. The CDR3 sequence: CASSIVMGFGNQPQHF. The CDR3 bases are TGTGCCAGTAGTATAGTTATGGGGTTTGGCAATCAGCCCCAGCATTTT.

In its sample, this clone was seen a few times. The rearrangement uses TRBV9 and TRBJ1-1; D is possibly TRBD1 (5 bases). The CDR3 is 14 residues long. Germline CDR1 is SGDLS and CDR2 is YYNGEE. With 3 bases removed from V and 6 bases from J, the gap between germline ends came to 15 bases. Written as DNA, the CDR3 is TGTGCCAGCAGCGGGGGGTTAAGAGTTTCTGAAGCTTTCTTT. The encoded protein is CASSGGLRVSEAFF.

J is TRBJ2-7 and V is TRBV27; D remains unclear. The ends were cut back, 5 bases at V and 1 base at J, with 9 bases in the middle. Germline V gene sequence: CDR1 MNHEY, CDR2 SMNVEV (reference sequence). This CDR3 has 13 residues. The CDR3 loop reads CASSKVLSYEQYF. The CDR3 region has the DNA TGTGCCAGCAGTAAAGTCCTATCCTACGAGCAGTACTTC.

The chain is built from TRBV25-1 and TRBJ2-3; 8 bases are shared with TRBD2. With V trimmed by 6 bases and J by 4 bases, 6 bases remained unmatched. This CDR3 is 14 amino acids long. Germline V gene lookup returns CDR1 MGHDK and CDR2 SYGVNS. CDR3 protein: CASRGGRFSDTQYF. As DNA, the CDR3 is TGTGCCAGCAGGGGCGGGAGGTTCTCAGATACGCAGTATTTT. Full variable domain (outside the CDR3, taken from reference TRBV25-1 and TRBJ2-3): EADIYQTPRYLVIGTGKKITLECSQTMGHDKMYWYQQDPGMELHLIHYSYGVNSTEKGDLSSESTVSRIRTEHFPLTLESARPSHTSQYLCASRGGRFSDTQYFGPGTRLTVL.

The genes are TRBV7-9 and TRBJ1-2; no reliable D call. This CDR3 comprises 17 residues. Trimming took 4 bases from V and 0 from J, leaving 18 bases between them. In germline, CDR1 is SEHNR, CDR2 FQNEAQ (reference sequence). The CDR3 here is CASSSPLILTANYGYTF. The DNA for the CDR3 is TGTGCCAGCAGCTCCCCCCTCATTCTGACGGCTAACTATGGCTACACCTTC.

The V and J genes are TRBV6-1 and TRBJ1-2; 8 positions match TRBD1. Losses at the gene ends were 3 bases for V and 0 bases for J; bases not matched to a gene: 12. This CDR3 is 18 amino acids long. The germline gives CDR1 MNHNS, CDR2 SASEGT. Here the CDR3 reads CASSDELPGQAANYGYTF. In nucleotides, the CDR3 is TGTGCCAGCAGTGATGAGCTTCCGGGACAGGCTGCTAACTATGGCTACACCTTC.

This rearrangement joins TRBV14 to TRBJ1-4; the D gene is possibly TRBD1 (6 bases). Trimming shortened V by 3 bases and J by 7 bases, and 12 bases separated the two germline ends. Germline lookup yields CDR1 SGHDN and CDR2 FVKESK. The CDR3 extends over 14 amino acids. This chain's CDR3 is CASSHRQESEKLFF. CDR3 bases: TGTGCCAGCAGCCACAGACAGGAGAGTGAAAAACTGTTTTTT. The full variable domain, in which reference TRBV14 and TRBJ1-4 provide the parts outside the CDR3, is EAGVTQFPSHSVIEKGQTVTLRCDPISGHDNLYWYRRVMGKEIKFLLHFVKESKQDESGMPNNRFLAERTGGTYSTLKVQPAELEDSGVYFCASSHRQESEKLFFGSGTQLSVL.

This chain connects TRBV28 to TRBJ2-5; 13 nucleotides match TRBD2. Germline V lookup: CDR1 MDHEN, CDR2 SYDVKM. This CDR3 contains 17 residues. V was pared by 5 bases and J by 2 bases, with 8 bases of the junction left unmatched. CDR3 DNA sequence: TGTGCCAGCAGTCCTCCGGGACTAGCGGGAAGGCAAGAGACCCAGTACTTC. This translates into CASSPPGLAGRQETQYF.

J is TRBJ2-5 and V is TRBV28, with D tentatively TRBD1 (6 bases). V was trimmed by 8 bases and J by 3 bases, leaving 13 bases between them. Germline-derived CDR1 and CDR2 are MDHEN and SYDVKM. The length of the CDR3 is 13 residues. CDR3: CASQNREEETQYF. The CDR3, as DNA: TGTGCCAGCCAAAACAGGGAAGAAGAGACCCAGTACTTC.

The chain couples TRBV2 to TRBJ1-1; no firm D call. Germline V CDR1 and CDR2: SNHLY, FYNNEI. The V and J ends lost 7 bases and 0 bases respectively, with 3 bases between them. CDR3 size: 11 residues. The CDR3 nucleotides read TGTGCCAGCATGATGAACACTGAAGCTTTCTTT. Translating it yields CASMMNTEAFF.